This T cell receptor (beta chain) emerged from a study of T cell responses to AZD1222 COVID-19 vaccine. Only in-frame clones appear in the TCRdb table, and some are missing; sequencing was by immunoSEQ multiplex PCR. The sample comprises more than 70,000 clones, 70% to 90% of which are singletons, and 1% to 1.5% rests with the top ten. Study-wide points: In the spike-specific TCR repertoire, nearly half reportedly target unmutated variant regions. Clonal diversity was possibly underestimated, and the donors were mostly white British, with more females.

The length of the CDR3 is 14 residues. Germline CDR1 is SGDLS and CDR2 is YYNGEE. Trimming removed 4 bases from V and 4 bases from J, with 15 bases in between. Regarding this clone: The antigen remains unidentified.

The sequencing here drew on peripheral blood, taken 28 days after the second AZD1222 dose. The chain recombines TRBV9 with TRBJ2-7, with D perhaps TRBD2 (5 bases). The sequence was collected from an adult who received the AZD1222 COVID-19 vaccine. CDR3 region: CASSPRSEGYEQYF. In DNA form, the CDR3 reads TGTGCCAGCAGCCCCCGGTCAGAGGGTTACGAGCAGTACTTC. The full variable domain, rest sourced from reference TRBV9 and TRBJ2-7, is DSGVTQTPKHLITATGQRVTLRCSPRSGDLSVYWYQQSLDQGLQFLIQYYNGEERAKGNILERFSAQQFPDLHSELNLSSLELGDSALYFCASSPRSEGYEQYFGPGTRLTVT.